This note documents a single T cell receptor beta chain sequence. Its antigen target is currently unknown. No base-level quality is on record; no much larger clone is a single base apart. The sample belongs to a study of blood T cell repertoires in COVID-19 (TCRdb year 2020). About the full investigation: The collaborator samples originated in the United States, Italy and Spain and spanned the acute and convalescent phases of COVID-19. The prospective study material was composed of cDNA or gDNA derived from T cells, B-cell-depleted T cells, or PBMCs. Deeply sampled blood TCRbeta repertoires from subjects exposed to, actively infected with, or recovered from COVID-19 were included in the dataset. The repertoires were released in a freely available public database meant as a resource for research on the immune response to SARS-CoV-2. The samples were drawn from the first 160 participants of the ongoing ImmuneRACE study and from roughly 1,300 subjects provided by 6 global collaborators. A de-identified subject ID, COVID-19 status, age in years and sex were almost always included in the sample metadata. HLA class I and class II types, where available, came from metadata supplied by the sample provider rather than from assay-based typing. General study outcomes and caveats: Clinical and demographic metadata were provided uncurated, with the amount varying by source and participant.

The collaborating institutions used their own protocols to collect whole blood in K2EDTA tubes. For TCRbeta analysis, collaborators shipped samples as frozen whole blood, isolated PBMCs, or DNA extracted from either of those sample types. Including cysteine and phenylalanine, the CDR3 has 14 amino acids. Kept here is only the CDR3 DNA, which spans 42 bases and is read in frame from base 1. CDR1 SGDLS and CDR2 YYNGEE are derived from the germline V gene. V trim: 4 bases; J trim: 6 bases; unmatched bases: 6. TCRbeta CDR3 regions were amplified from genomic DNA using the immunoSEQ Assay, a bias-controlled multiplex PCR. Per the source publication's procedure: Within the assay, amplification of reference gene primers was used to estimate how many nucleated cells each sample contained. To quantify the absolute abundance of each unique TCRbeta CDR3 rearrangement, sequence reads were collapsed and filtered. For each sample, productive Simpson clonality was calculated as the square root of Simpson's diversity index over productive rearrangements. Imported from immuneACCESS, the table was reduced by TCRdb to in-frame sequences with V and J called. These copies leave out some clones; in studies compared against another copy, an unresolved V gene accounts for under half, and the cause of the remainder is not known. The V and J calls and clone size come from that table; D and trimming were worked out from the DNA. The sample table records approximately 13,000 clones; roughly four fifths of these occur just once. The ten top clones hold more than 20% of the sample.

Recombination joined TRBV9 with TRBJ1-2, and TRBD1 matches 10 of the central bases. The sample consisted of peripheral blood. This sequence was found in a man between 35 and 55 years old with active or convalescent COVID-19. The DNA sequence is given as TGTGCCAGCAGCACAGGGACAGGGGAAAATGGCTACACCTTC. It is translated as CASSTGTGENGYTF.